Listed below are T cell receptor beta chains from one sample, sequenced in a study of regulatory T cells in long-lasting Graves disease. TCRdb reprocessed the multiplex PCR reads via MiXCR and lists one record per CDR3 protein. The sample yields some 560,000 distinct CDR3 sequences, 15% to 20% seen once. These same records also appear under a second study, on T cells in Graves' hyperthyroidism and ophthalmopathy.

The sequenced sample was peripheral blood mononuclear cells (PBMCs), obtained at new diagnosis, from a patient treated with antithyroid drugs. These receptors were taken from a middle-aged woman with Graves disease. Both conserved end residues are part of each CDR3. Fields, in order: J gene, V gene, D gene, clone size, CDR3 protein, CDR3 DNA. The D gene is left open where the match is weak. Rows may omit the clone size; those that give it use once, few, many or a size class.

TRBJ2-5,TRBV10-2,TRBD2,-,CASSEPTSGKETQYF,TGCGCCAGCAGTGAGCCGACTAGCGGGAAAGAGACCCAGTACTTC
TRBJ1-2,TRBV5-1,-,many,CASSKDNYGYTF,TGCGCCAGCAGCAAGGATAACTATGGCTACACCTTC
TRBJ1-4,TRBV7-8,TRBD1,many,CASSLIPGQGSEKLFF,TGTGCCAGCAGCTTAATCCCCGGACAGGGGAGTGAAAAACTGTTTTTT
TRBJ1-2,TRBV28,-,many,CASSQPPGDYGYTF,TGTGCCAGCAGCCAGCCACCGGGGGACTATGGCTACACCTTC
TRBJ1-2,TRBV12-3/TRBV12-4,-,many,CASSPTSTYGYTF,TGTGCCAGCAGTCCCACAAGTACCTATGGCTACACCTTC
TRBJ2-7,TRBV7-9,-,-,CASSFRDSTYEQYF,TGTGCCAGCAGCTTCAGGGACTCTACCTACGAGCAGTACTTC
TRBJ2-7,TRBV12-5,-,many,CASGSRVGPYEQYF,TGTGCTAGTGGTTCCCGGGTGGGCCCCTACGAGCAGTACTTC
TRBJ2-7,TRBV3-1,-,many,CASSQDRQSSYEQYF,TGTGCCAGCAGCCAAGATCGGCAGAGCTCCTACGAGCAGTACTTC
TRBJ2-3,TRBV7-9,-,many,CASGWSSNTDTQYF,TGTGCCAGCGGGTGGTCATCGAACACAGATACGCAGTATTTT
TRBJ1-2,TRBV24-1,TRBD1,many,CATSSGGGYTF,TGTGCCACCTCTTCAGGGGGAGGCTACACCTTC
TRBJ2-2,TRBV20-1,TRBD1,few,CSARRQGSGELFF,TGCAGTGCTAGAAGACAGGGTTCGGGGGAGCTGTTTTTT
TRBJ2-3,TRBV6-2/TRBV6-3,-,-,CASSYSSTGTIYF,TGTGCCAGCAGTTACTCGTCAACGGGGACAATCTATTTT
TRBJ1-6,TRBV12-3/TRBV12-4,TRBD1,many,CASSLKGQGRNSPLHF,TGTGCCAGCAGTTTGAAGGGACAGGGGCGTAATTCACCCCTCCACTTT
TRBJ2-5,TRBV4-2,-,few,CASSQDPNQETQYF,TGTGCCAGCAGCCAAGATCCGAACCAAGAGACCCAGTACTTC
TRBJ2-6,TRBV18,-,-,CASSPKGGGANVLTF,TGTGCCAGCTCACCAAAAGGGGGAGGGGCCAACGTCCTGACTTTC
TRBJ2-1,TRBV5-8,TRBD1,-,CASSLDWGQVNEQFF,TGTGCCAGCAGCTTGGATTGGGGACAGGTAAATGAGCAGTTCTTC
TRBJ2-5,TRBV2,TRBD1,-,CASNGQGEETQYF,TGTGCCAGCAATGGGCAGGGGGAAGAGACCCAGTACTTC
TRBJ2-5,TRBV20-1,TRBD2,few,CSARDPGLAQETQYF,TGCAGTGCTAGAGATCCGGGACTAGCGCAAGAGACCCAGTACTTC
TRBJ1-1,TRBV4-1,-,few,CASSQDSGHRARTEAFF,TGCGCCAGCAGCCAAGATTCCGGGCACAGGGCTCGCACTGAAGCTTTCTTT
TRBJ1-5,TRBV28,TRBD1,many,CASRDRGGSNQPQHF,TGTGCCAGCAGGGACAGGGGCGGAAGCAATCAGCCCCAGCATTTT
TRBJ2-1,TRBV5-1,TRBD2,-,CASSDGFLAGGHEQFF,TGCGCCAGCAGCGACGGATTCCTAGCGGGAGGACATGAGCAGTTCTTC
TRBJ2-7,TRBV3-1,-,-,CASSQAGTPYEQYF,TGTGCCAGCAGCCAAGCCGGGACCCCCTACGAGCAGTACTTC
TRBJ1-4,TRBV5-5,TRBD1,many,CASSERTGREKLFF,TGCGCCAGCAGCGAGAGGACAGGGCGAGAAAAACTGTTTTTT
TRBJ2-7,TRBV11-3,TRBD2,-,CASSLDRWGSGEYEQYF,TGTGCCAGCAGCTTAGATCGGTGGGGTAGCGGGGAGTACGAGCAGTACTTC
TRBJ2-1,TRBV3-1,-,many,CASSQGRRQANNEQFF,TGTGCCAGCAGCCAAGGGAGGAGACAGGCCAACAATGAGCAGTTCTTC
TRBJ2-5,TRBV3-1,-,many,CASSQAPGTPFLETQYF,TGTGCCAGCAGCCAAGCCCCCGGGACACCCTTCCTGGAGACCCAGTACTTC
TRBJ2-7,TRBV12-3/TRBV12-4,-,many,CATGPVPYEQYF,TGTGCCACAGGTCCCGTACCCTACGAGCAGTACTTC
TRBJ2-7,TRBV28,-,-,CASRRGAGLAYEQYF,TGTGCCAGCAGGCGCGGGGCAGGGCTGGCCTACGAGCAGTACTTC
TRBJ1-2,TRBV28,-,many,CASSPNLGYGYTF,TGTGCCAGCAGTCCTAACCTGGGTTATGGCTACACCTTC
TRBJ1-4,TRBV6-2/TRBV6-3,-,-,CASREGGNEKLFF,TGTGCCAGCAGAGAGGGCGGGAATGAAAAACTGTTTTTT
TRBJ2-1,TRBV29-1,TRBD1,few,CSVRDRVYNEQFF,TGCAGCGTCCGGGACAGGGTATACAATGAGCAGTTCTTC
TRBJ2-2,TRBV3-1,-,-,CASTSRGEAGELFF,TGTGCCAGCACCTCAAGAGGGGAGGCTGGGGAGCTGTTTTTT
TRBJ1-4,TRBV15,-,few,CATSRMRSNEKLFF,TGTGCCACCAGCAGGATGCGTTCTAATGAAAAACTGTTTTTT
TRBJ1-3,TRBV15,-,few,CATSRDQGVGNTIYF,TGTGCCACCAGCAGAGATCAAGGGGTAGGAAACACCATATATTTT
TRBJ1-1,TRBV3-1,-,many,CASSQSVNEAFF,TGTGCCAGCAGCCAATCCGTAAATGAAGCTTTCTTT
TRBJ1-2,TRBV30,-,many,CACGVRAGYTF,TGTGCCTGCGGTGTACGGGCTGGCTACACCTTC